The entry below describes one T cell receptor beta chain. A junction boundary mismatches the germline segment, possibly from a read error. The entry originates in a study of T cells in Graves' hyperthyroidism and ophthalmopathy. Disease duration was under 3 months in the ophthalmopathy patients, who also had a Clinical Activity Score of at least 3 and a NOSPECS grade of at least 4. CDR3 length: 15 amino acids. CDR1 is DFQATT and CDR2 is SNEGSKA in the germline V gene (reference sequence). RNA transcripts gave rise to amplified TCR beta CDR3 regions. First-round RT-PCR with HTBI primers amplified the TCR CDR3 region. TCRdb reanalysed the multiplex PCR reads using MiXCR and keeps one entry per CDR3 protein. Of more than 500,000 distinct CDR3 sequences in the sample, roughly 15% are singletons; the top ten hold around 4.5%.

The gene calls are TRBV20-1 and TRBJ1-2; a possible D gene is TRBD1 (6 bases). Sequencing was performed on blood. The TCR sequence derives from a woman aged 40 to 50 with Graves' ophthalmopathy. The CDR3 loop is CSARVIKGGMDGYTF. The CDR3 DNA reads as TGCAGTGCCAGAGTGATAAAGGGGGGAATGGATGGCTACACCTTC.